These 12 T cell receptor beta chains share one sample of origin, sequenced in a study of cytomegalovirus exposure and HLA in healthy donors. The PCR ran on 60 Vbeta and 13 Jbeta primers. Produced via immunoSEQ multiplex PCR; TCRdb's table is partial and in-frame only. The data show about 150,000 clones, around 86% seen once. Sequenced input: PBMCs. The receptor source for this set is a male donor in good health and CMV-seronegative.

This clone was detected once. This chain uses TRBV5-1 with TRBJ1-2; perhaps TRBD1 as D (5 bases). V lost 5 bases, J lost 2 bases, and 13 bases lay in between. Germline lookup yields CDR1 SGHRS and CDR2 YFSETQ. CDR3 length equals 14 residues. The CDR3 coding sequence is TGCGCCAGCAGTCAGGGAGGAGACAACTATGGCTACACCTTC. This translates into CASSQGGDNYGYTF. Supplemented by reference TRBV5-1 and TRBJ1-2, the full variable domain reads KAGVTQTPRYLIKTRGQQVTLSCSPISGHRSVSWYQQTPGQGLQFLFEYFSETQRNKGNFPGRFSGRQFSNSRSEMNVSTLELGDSALYLCASSQGGDNYGYTFGSGTRLTVV.

The V gene is TRBV4-3, the J gene TRBJ2-7; 9 positions match TRBD1. Germline V gives CDR1 LGHNA, CDR2 YSLEER. This CDR3 comprises 17 residues. With V trimmed by 0 bases and J by 2 bases, 8 bases remained unmatched. The CDR3 protein is CASSQDPSDRGPYEQYF. In DNA form, the CDR3 reads TGCGCCAGCAGCCAAGATCCCTCGGACAGGGGCCCCTACGAGCAGTACTTC.

This chain links TRBV5-1 with TRBJ1-4; TRBD1 aligns across 7 bases. CDR3 length equals 14 residues. Germline CDR1 SGHRS, CDR2 YFSETQ. Trimming at V came to 4 bases and at J to 9 bases, leaving 9 bases not matched to a gene. CDR3 region: CASSEGQELKKLFF. The CDR3, as DNA: TGCGCCAGCAGCGAAGGACAGGAACTGAAAAAACTGTTTTTT.

The gene calls are TRBV6-5 and TRBJ2-1, with D tentatively TRBD1 (6 bases). The CDR3 runs to 15 residues. Germline-derived CDR1 and CDR2 are MNHEY and SVGAGI. V was clipped by 6 bases and J by 7 bases, with 19 bases between them. CDR3 coding DNA: TGTGCCAGCAGACCCTGGTCAGGGGCGCGGAATGAGCAGTTCTTC. It is translated as CASRPWSGARNEQFF.

The rearrangement joins TRBV21-1 to TRBJ1-2; the table's D gene call, TRBD1, was not cross checked with the DNA. TRBV21-1 is an annotated pseudogene. This CDR3 has 19 amino acids. The CDR3 DNA follows: TGTGCCAGCAGAAAAAGGTGCAGGGGGCTTAGTAGCGGTAACTATGGCTACACCTTC. Translation gives CASRKRCRGLSSGNYGYTF.

This sequence joins TRBV5-5 and TRBJ2-7, with TRBD1 matching 8 bases. The CDR3 consists of 14 residues. The ends lost 4 bases at V and 7 bases at J; junction bases unmatched: 10. The V gene's germline CDR1 is SGHKS and CDR2 YYEKEE (reference sequence). CDR3 nucleotides: TGTGCCAGCAGCCAGACAGGGGTAGTGGGTGAGCAGTACTTC. Its protein is CASSQTGVVGEQYF.

The CDR3 loop is CAIRQENTEAFF. The CDR3 DNA reads TGTGCCATCAGACAAGAGAACACTGAAGCTTTCTTT. The chain couples TRBV10-3 to TRBJ1-1; no definite D call. This CDR3 has 12 residues. Trimming took off 6 bases at V and 1 base at J, with 6 bases between the two ends. The germline V gene encodes CDR1 ENHRY and CDR2 SYGVKD.

V and J are TRBV18 and TRBJ2-2; D ambiguous. Looked up from germline, CDR1 is KGHSH and CDR2 is LQKENI. V was cut by 3 bases and J by 0 bases, with 14 bases left in between. This CDR3 is built from 17 residues. The CDR3 nucleotides read TGTGCCAGCTCACCTCAAAGCCGGGTAGCGAACACCGGGGAGCTGTTTTTT. This sequence encodes CASSPQSRVANTGELFF. The full variable domain, in which reference TRBV18 and TRBJ2-2 provide the parts outside the CDR3, is NAGVMQNPRHLVRRRGQEARLRCSPMKGHSHVYWYRQLPEEGLKFMVYLQKENIIDESGMPKERFSAEFPKEGPSILRIQQVVRGDSAAYFCASSPQSRVANTGELFFGEGSRLTVL.

The J gene is TRBJ1-4, the V gene TRBV19; 9 bases agree with TRBD1. Looked up from germline, CDR1 is LNHDA and CDR2 is SQIVND (reference sequence). The CDR3 is 14 residues long. V shed 5 bases, J shed 8 bases, and the junction held 6 bases outside the gene matches. DNA for the CDR3: TGTGCCAGTAGTTCGGGACAGGGAGACGAAAAACTGTTTTTT. As protein: CASSSGQGDEKLFF.

This clone came up a few times. The V gene is TRBV30, the J gene TRBJ2-7; no firm D call. Germline assignment: CDR1 GTSNPN and CDR2 SVGIG (reference sequence). The CDR3 covers 13 residues. V lost 1 base and J 0 bases, leaving 7 bases between the germline ends. CDR3 DNA: TGTGCCTGGAGTGCAGCGAACTCCTACGAGCAGTACTTC. Encoded protein: CAWSAANSYEQYF.

The genes are TRBV7-9 and TRBJ2-6, with 7 bases matching TRBD1. V was clipped by 1 base and J by 3 bases; unmatched bases: 6. Germline-derived CDR1 and CDR2 are SEHNR and FQNEAQ (reference sequence). The CDR3 is 17 amino acids. CDR3 bases: TGTGCCAGCAGCTTAGGCCGAGGGGGCGTTGGGGCCAACGTCCTGACTTTC. Its protein product is CASSLGRGGVGANVLTF.

V is TRBV6-1 and J is TRBJ2-7; D uncertain. Germline CDR1 and CDR2: MNHNS and SASEGT. The V gene lost 4 bases and the J gene lost 4 bases, with 8 bases spanning the gap. The CDR3 consists of 12 residues. CDR3 region: CASSVISYEQYF. The CDR3 coding sequence is TGTGCCAGCAGTGTGATTAGTTACGAGCAGTACTTC.